This is a list of T cell receptor beta chains from one sample in a study of cytomegalovirus exposure and HLA in healthy donors. This table comes from immunoSEQ multiplex PCR, and its TCRdb copy is limited to in-frame clones, with some not included. This repertoire comprises just over 200,000 clones; its ten largest clones make up more than 0.95%. Sequenced material: PBMCs. These receptors all come from a girl aged 2 to 10 in good health and CMV-seropositive. Both conserved end residues are part of each CDR3. The D gene is left open where the match is weak.

D,V,J,DNA,CDR3
NA,TRBV7-9,TRBJ2-5,TGTGCCAGCAGCTTAATAGACAGTCCCTGGGAGACCCAGTACTTC,CASSLIDSPWETQYF
NA,TRBV28,TRBJ2-7,TGTGCCTCGGGGTACGAGCAGTACTTC,CASGYEQYF
TRBD2,TRBV28,TRBJ2-2,TGTGCCAGCAGGGGCTCGGGACTAGCGGGAACTGGGGAGCTGTTTTTT,CASRGSGLAGTGELFF
NA,TRBV20-1,TRBJ2-5,TGCAGTGCTAGAACGAGGGAGACCCAGTACTTC,CSARTRETQYF
TRBD2,TRBV4-1,TRBJ2-3,TGCGCCAGCAGCCAAGCTAGCGGGTACACTAGCACAGATACGCAGTATTTT,CASSQASGYTSTDTQYF
NA,TRBV29-1,TRBJ2-1,TGCAGCGTTGAAGTGGCCTTAGGGAGTAGTGAGCAGTTCTTC,CSVEVALGSSEQFF
NA,TRBV6-5,TRBJ2-7,TGTGCCAGCAGTTACGTGCAGGGCTACGAGCAGTACTTC,CASSYVQGYEQYF
NA,TRBV6-6,TRBJ1-1,TGTGCCAGCAGTTACTCACGAGGAAACACTGAAGCTTTCTTT,CASSYSRGNTEAFF
TRBD2,TRBV13,TRBJ2-2,TGTGCCAGCAGCTCCGTCACAGCGGGAAGTTCTAGCGGGGAGCTGTTTTTT,CASSSVTAGSSSGELFF
NA,TRBV5-5,TRBJ1-5,TGTGCCAGCAGCCTTACAGACTATAGCAATCAGCCCCAGCATTTT,CASSLTDYSNQPQHF
NA,TRBV27,TRBJ1-5,TGTGCCAGCAGTTTATCATTCTCGCAGGGAGGGTATCAGCCCCAGCATTTT,CASSLSFSQGGYQPQHF
NA,TRBV25-1,TRBJ2-7,TGTGCCAGCAGTGCCTGGCCTAGGTCCTACGAGCAGTACTTC,CASSAWPRSYEQYF
NA,TRBV20-1,TRBJ2-5,TGCAGTGCTAGTGACAGGGAGACCCAGTACTTC,CSASDRETQYF
NA,TRBV27,TRBJ2-1,TGTGCCAGTTACACTACCGCTGGTGAGCAGTTCTTC,CASYTTAGEQFF
TRBD1,TRBV27,TRBJ2-2,TGTGCCACACACAGGGGGAACACCGGGGAGCTGTTTTTT,CATHRGNTGELFF
NA,TRBV27,TRBJ1-2,TGTGCCAGCAGCCCTGGACGGACTTATGGCTACACCTTC,CASSPGRTYGYTF
NA,TRBV27,TRBJ2-6,TGTGCCAGCAGGGCGAGCAGGGTCCTCGGGGGGGCCAACGTCCTGACTTTC,CASRASRVLGGANVLTF
TRBD1,TRBV28,TRBJ1-5,TGTGCCAGCAGCCGTACCGGGACAGAAAATCAGCCCCAGCATTTT,CASSRTGTENQPQHF
NA,TRBV29-1,TRBJ2-6,TGCAGCGTACAATCAACTGGGGCCAACGTCCTGACTTTC,CSVQSTGANVLTF
NA,TRBV10-3,TRBJ1-1,TGTGCCACCGTCGACTCGAACACTGAAGCTTTCTTT,CATVDSNTEAFF
TRBD1,TRBV19,TRBJ1-5,TGTGCCAGCGGACAGGCGATACATCAGCCCCAGCATTTT,CASGQAIHQPQHF
TRBD2,TRBV11-2,TRBJ2-3,TGTGCCAGCAGCTTAAGCCTAGCGGGAGGGTTCACAGATACGCAGTATTTT,CASSLSLAGGFTDTQYF
NA,TRBV27,TRBJ1-2,TGTGCCAGCAGCTACCAACCAAGTTCTAACTATGGCTACACCTTC,CASSYQPSSNYGYTF
NA,TRBV5-1,TRBJ1-2,TGCGCCAGCAGCCTACGGGGTGGCACCCCTGGAGATGGCTACACCTTC,CASSLRGGTPGDGYTF
TRBD1,TRBV6-6,TRBJ1-5,TGTGCCAGCAGTTACGGGACAGGGAATAGCAATCAGCCCCAGCATTTT,CASSYGTGNSNQPQHF
NA,TRBV28,TRBJ1-1,TGTGCCAGCAGGTTGATCCGGGGAGCGAACACTGAAGCTTTCTTT,CASRLIRGANTEAFF
TRBD2,TRBV7-6,TRBJ2-7,TGTGCCAGCAGCTTAGGTACTAGCGGGGGCCCTAACGAGCAGTACTTC,CASSLGTSGGPNEQYF
TRBD1,TRBV19,TRBJ2-3,TGTGCCAGTAGTACCACAGGGGGCACAGATACGCAGTATTTT,CASSTTGGTDTQYF
TRBD2,TRBV27,TRBJ2-7,TGTGCCAATACCCGGGACTATCCGTCCTACGAGCAGTACTTC,CANTRDYPSYEQYF
NA,TRBV10-1,TRBJ2-3,TGCGCCAGCCTCACAGATACGCAGTATTTT,CASLTDTQYF
NA,TRBV9,TRBJ1-1,TGTGCCAGCAGCGTAGGAGGGAGGGCGGAAGCTTTCTTT,CASSVGGRAEAFF
TRBD2,TRBV10-1,TRBJ2-1,TGCGCCAGCATGGGACTATTGAATGAGCAGTTCTTC,CASMGLLNEQFF
TRBD2,TRBV27,TRBJ2-7,TGTGCCAGCAAAATAGCGGGAGGGCCCCGCGAGCAGTACTTC,CASKIAGGPREQYF
TRBD2,TRBV10-3,TRBJ2-1,TGTGCCATCAGTGAGAGAGCCACTAGCGGGAGTAAAAATGAGCAGTTCTTC,CAISERATSGSKNEQFF
NA,TRBV5-1,TRBJ2-1,TGCGCCAGCAGCGCCTCCGGGGGGCCCCCCCTCGGTGAAAAATCCTACAATGAGCAGTTCTTC,CASSASGGPPLGEKSYNEQFF
NA,TRBV5-1,TRBJ2-2,TGCGCCAGCAGCTTGGTTAGCGGGAACACCGGGGAGCTGTTTTTT,CASSLVSGNTGELFF
TRBD2,TRBV6-1,TRBJ2-3,TGTGCCTCCATGGCGGGAGCGGGCACAGATACGCAGTATTTT,CASMAGAGTDTQYF
NA,TRBV5-1,TRBJ2-1,TGCGCCAGCCGCCTCGTCCCCTGGACAGCGTCCTACAATGAGCAGTTCTTC,CASRLVPWTASYNEQFF
NA,TRBV5-1,TRBJ2-3,TGCGCCAGCAGCAACCCACAAGATACGCAGTATTTT,CASSNPQDTQYF
TRBD2,TRBV27,TRBJ2-7,TGTGCCAGCAACCCTAGCGGGAGAGGTGGCGAGCAGTACTTC,CASNPSGRGGEQYF
TRBD1,TRBV18,TRBJ1-1,TGTGCCAGCTCACCACGAACTCAGGGGGGCGACACTGAAGCTTTCTTT,CASSPRTQGGDTEAFF